Shown below are 11 T cell receptor beta chains from a single sample sequenced in a study of T cell responses to AZD1222 COVID-19 vaccine. The table came from immunoSEQ multiplex PCR; TCRdb's copy has only in-frame clones and leaves some out. There are fewer than 50,000 clones in the sample; roughly 80% occur only once, and 6.6% lies in the top ten. This material consisted of peripheral blood, taken on day 0 of AZD1222 vaccination. The receptors shown here come from an adult in good health.

Worth noting for this clone: The same CDR3 arises from other DNA sequences in this sample as well. J is TRBJ2-3 and V is TRBV5-1; D is unresolved. CDR1 and CDR2 from the germline V gene are SGHRS and YFSETQ. There are 14 residues in the CDR3. V lost 0 bases and J 0 bases, leaving 5 bases between the germline ends. The CDR3 sequence: CASSLGQSTDTQYF. In nucleotides, the CDR3 is TGCGCCAGCAGCTTGGGGCAGAGCACAGATACGCAGTATTTT.

CDR3 nucleotides: TGCGCCAGCAGACTAGGACAGGGGGAGAACACTGAAGCTTTCTTT. Residues: CASRLGQGENTEAFF. V gene TRBV5-1 combines with J gene TRBJ1-1; TRBD1 agrees at 10 bases. The junction had 5 bases not matched to a gene; V was cut back by 5 bases and J by 1 base. Germline V gene lookup returns CDR1 SGHRS and CDR2 YFSETQ. This CDR3 has 15 residues.

The J gene is TRBJ1-2, the V gene TRBV5-6; 7 positions agree with TRBD1. Germline lookup yields CDR1 SGHDT and CDR2 YYEEEE. After removal of 3 bases from V and 8 bases from J, the junction contained 7 bases not matched to a gene. This CDR3 is 13 amino acids long. DNA for the CDR3: TGTGCCAGCAGCTACAGGGGAGGGGGCGGCTACACCTTC. This translates into CASSYRGGGGYTF.

The chain is built from TRBV12-3 or TRBV12-4 and TRBJ1-1; D is uncertain. The CDR3 totals 13 residues. The germline V and J ends were trimmed by 5 bases and 4 bases, with 11 bases remaining between them. The CDR3 nucleotides are TGTGCCAGCAGTACCTTTGGCGTCACTGAAGCTTTCTTT. Its translation: CASSTFGVTEAFF.

This clone was counted a few times. The chain employs TRBV7-2 and TRBJ2-1; D gene uncertain. The CDR3 has 14 amino acids. The ends were cut back, 1 base at V and 6 bases at J, with 10 bases in the middle. Germline-derived CDR1 and CDR2 are SGHTA and FQGNSA. CDR3 amino acids: CASSLVSTVNEQFF. The CDR3 nucleotides read TGTGCCAGCAGCTTAGTTTCCACAGTCAATGAGCAGTTCTTC.

The rearrangement joins TRBV19 to TRBJ1-5; D is possibly TRBD1 (5 bases). V was pared by 6 bases and J by 4 bases, with 13 bases between. Germline CDR1 reads LNHDA; CDR2 reads SQIVND (reference sequence). This CDR3 region has 14 residues. The CDR3 sequence: CASRLRGDNQPQHF. The CDR3 DNA sequence: TGTGCCAGTAGATTGCGAGGGGATAATCAGCCCCAGCATTTT. The complete variable domain, with remaining parts taken from reference TRBV19 and TRBJ1-5, reads DGGITQSPKYLFRKEGQNVTLSCEQNLNHDAMYWYRQDPGQGLRLIYYSQIVNDFQKGDIAEGYSVSREKKESFPLTVTSAQKNPTAFYLCASRLRGDNQPQHFGDGTRLSIL.

The chain combines TRBV6-5 with TRBJ2-1; 10 bases match TRBD2. J was trimmed by 5 bases and V by 6 bases; bases with no gene match: 7. This CDR3 contains 15 residues. In germline, CDR1 is MNHEY, CDR2 SVGAGI. The CDR3 nucleotides read TGTGCCAGCAGCAGAACTAGCGGGGACCACAATGAGCAGTTCTTC. Amino acids: CASSRTSGDHNEQFF.

V and J are TRBV5-4 and TRBJ1-2; D remains unclear. Per germline, CDR1 SGHNT and CDR2 YYREEE (reference sequence). The CDR3 has 15 amino acids. The V end lost 3 bases, the J end lost 0 bases, and 12 bases lay between the germline ends. CDR3 amino acids: CASSSSGRTNYGYTF. CDR3 in DNA: TGTGCCAGCAGCTCCAGTGGGAGAACTAACTATGGCTACACCTTC.

This clone was detected once. The rearrangement joins TRBV7-9 to TRBJ2-4, with D unclear. Per the germline V gene, CDR1 is SEHNR and CDR2 is FQNEAQ (reference sequence). Trimming shortened V by 1 base and J by 1 base, and 11 bases separated the two germline ends. The CDR3 sequence is 16 residues long. CDR3 sequence: CASSLGSSGAKNIQYF. Written as DNA, the CDR3 is TGTGCCAGCAGCTTAGGCAGTTCAGGTGCCAAAAACATTCAGTACTTC.

The chain joins TRBV6-1 to TRBJ1-5; 8 bases agree with TRBD1. The germline CDR1 and CDR2 sequences are MNHNS and SASEGT. J gave up 3 bases and V 3 bases, and 1 base lay outside the gene matches. CDR3 length equals 14 residues. The CDR3 sequence: CASSEGQVNQPQHF. The CDR3 DNA is TGTGCCAGCAGTGAGGGACAGGTCAATCAGCCCCAGCATTTT.

The rearrangement joins TRBV5-1 to TRBJ1-5; 11 nucleotides match TRBD1. Germline CDR1 and CDR2: SGHRS and YFSETQ. The CDR3 loop spans 14 amino acids. V was clipped by 4 bases and J by 7 bases; unmatched bases: 4. CDR3 nucleotide sequence: TGCGCCAGCAGCCCGGGACAGGGGGGCCAGCCCCAGCATTTT. It is translated as CASSPGQGGQPQHF.